Listed here are 3 T cell receptor beta chains from one sample, sequenced in a study of molecular identifiers for immune sequencing clone quantification. TCRdb re-derived calls from the PCR reads in MiXCR, one entry per CDR3 protein. The profile covers over 550,000 distinct CDR3 sequences, with around 25% appearing a single time and 0.78% taken by the ten largest. Material: naive CD8+ T cells from blood, with Jurkat cell RNA spiked in. Subset defined: FACS-sorted CD8+CD4-CCR7+CD45RA+ naive T cells. The origin of the receptors is a human donor in good health. Some libraries in this study had Jurkat cell RNA spiked in.

Turning to this clonotype: At one of its ends the junction is not consistent with the germline gene, which may arise from a read error. The chain recombines TRBV11-2 with TRBJ2-4; TRBD2 matches 9 bases. The CDR3 contains 16 residues. The germline CDR1 and CDR2 sequences are SGHAT and FQNNGV. Here the CDR3 reads CASRASGGLAKNLQYF. The CDR3 DNA follows: TGTGCCAGCAGAGCGAGCGGGGGACTAGCCAAAAACCTTCAGTACTTC.

Details on this clonotype: This may stem from a read error, because a much larger clone lies one nucleotide away. The chain employs TRBV4-1 and TRBJ2-2; perhaps TRBD2 as D (5 bases). The CDR3 totals 15 residues. Germline V gene sequence: CDR1 MGHRA, CDR2 YSYEKL. CDR3 protein: CASSQDGLGTGELVF. The CDR3 DNA is TGCGCCAGCAGCCAAGATGGGTTGGGCACCGGGGAGCTGGTTTTT.

The chain joins TRBV24-1 to TRBJ2-6; D may be TRBD1 or TRBD2 (5 bases each). Trimming cost V 5 bases and J 0 bases, with 7 bases left between them. Germline V lookup: CDR1 KGHDR, CDR2 SFDVKD. This CDR3 comprises 15 residues. The CDR3 loop is CATSGGTSGANVLTF. The CDR3 region has the DNA TGTGCCACCAGTGGAGGGACCTCTGGGGCCAACGTCCTGACTTTC.